This entry lists 21 T cell receptor beta chains sequenced from one sample in a study of shared clonotypes between healthy human individuals (dated by TCRdb to 2020 to 2021). Libraries were prepared through the immunoSEQ multiplex PCR assay. This is the immuneACCESS table as TCRdb keeps it, with only in-frame sequences that have V and J called. A part of the clones is gone; compared with another copy, unresolved V genes explain less than half, and the rest is unexplained. The sample has around 1.9 million clones on record, more than 85% of them singletons. Clones ranked in the top ten supply 1.5% to 2% of the sample. CD8 naive samples were CD45RO-negative cells positively selected for CCR7, giving a CD45RA+CCR7+ population that excluded TemRA cells. The sequencing sample was made of naive CD8+ T cells from PBMCs. The cell subset or site label, read with the paper, signifies: CD45RA+CCR7+. Source of these receptors: a man between 18 and 35 years old in good health. Some clones in this sample may be carry-over from other donors' samples.

Note on this clone: This sample includes further DNA sequences coding for the same CDR3. This sequence joins TRBV28 and TRBJ1-5; the D gene is possibly TRBD1 (6 bases). The CDR3 is 14 amino acids. From germline, CDR1 is MDHEN and CDR2 SYDVKM. V dropped 4 bases and J dropped 1 base, with 8 bases sitting between them. This chain's CDR3 is CASSYRVSNQPQHF. Here the CDR3 DNA reads TGTGCCAGCAGTTACAGGGTGAGCAATCAGCCCCAGCATTTT.

This clone was detected only once. The rearrangement links TRBV5-1 to TRBJ2-2; D remains unclear. This CDR3 comprises 12 residues. V shed 9 bases and J shed 2 bases, with 8 bases lying between them. Germline V lookup: CDR1 SGHRS, CDR2 YFSETQ. CDR3 sequence: CATYTNTGELFF. Written as DNA, the CDR3 is TGCGCCACTTATACAAACACCGGGGAGCTGTTTTTT.

V is TRBV13 and J is TRBJ2-3, with D tentatively TRBD1 (6 bases). Germline CDR1 and CDR2: PRHDT and FYEKMQ (reference sequence). This CDR3 contains 14 residues. Trimming removed 5 bases from V and 4 bases from J, with 13 bases in between. This CDR3 reads CASSPPQGSDTQYF. CDR3 sequence (DNA): TGTGCCAGCAGCCCGCCCCAGGGGTCAGATACGCAGTATTTT.

The genes are TRBV5-1 and TRBJ2-1; perhaps D is TRBD1 or TRBD2 (5 bases each). The CDR3 covers 16 residues. Germline CDR1 is SGHRS and CDR2 is YFSETQ. Trimming stripped 7 bases from V and 0 bases from J, with 17 bases between. The CDR3 DNA reads TGCGCCAGCCGGGACGCTAGGGCGAGCTCCTACAATGAGCAGTTCTTC. Translated, it gives CASRDARASSYNEQFF.

The chain combines TRBV18 with TRBJ2-4; no reliable D call. Trimming cost V 3 bases and J 2 bases, with 8 bases left between them. Germline V gives CDR1 KGHSH, CDR2 LQKENI. CDR3 length equals 14 residues. The CDR3 spells CASSPSHSKNIQYF. CDR3 nucleotide sequence: TGTGCCAGCTCACCCTCGCACTCCAAAAACATTCAGTACTTC.

V is TRBV28 and J is TRBJ2-1; D possibly corresponds to TRBD1 (5 bases). CDR1 MDHEN and CDR2 SYDVKM come from the germline V gene. Deletions cut 7 bases from V and 7 bases from J, with 14 bases between. The CDR3 loop spans 13 amino acids. In nucleotides, the CDR3 is TGTGCCAGCAACCTTGAGAGGACAAATGAGCAGTTCTTC. It yields the protein CASNLERTNEQFF.

This clone was seen a few times. The chain joins TRBV6-6 to TRBJ1-1; the D is unclear. The CDR3 is 13 residues long. The germline V and J ends were trimmed by 2 bases and 5 bases, with 9 bases remaining between them. Germline CDR1 and CDR2: MNHNY and SVGAGI (reference sequence). This CDR3 is CASSYVRDTEAFF. The CDR3 DNA sequence: TGTGCCAGCAGTTACGTGCGGGATACTGAAGCTTTCTTT.

The J gene is TRBJ1-2, the V gene TRBV6-1, with D unclear. CDR3 length: 13 residues. Germline V gene data show CDR1 as MNHNS and CDR2 as SASEGT. The DNA of the CDR3 is TGTGCGGTCATCCAGGAGGCCCCTTATGGCTACACCTTC. Translating gives CAVIQEAPYGYTF.

The chain couples TRBV7-2 to TRBJ2-7; a weak D match, TRBD2 (6 bases). This CDR3 has 15 residues. Germline loops: CDR1 SGHTA, CDR2 FQGNSA. Trimming removed 9 bases at V and 2 bases at J, with 20 bases between. CDR3 bases: TGTGCCAGTCATCCTTCGACGACGGGGGCCTACGAGCAGTACTTC. Its protein is CASHPSTTGAYEQYF.

Written as DNA, the CDR3 is TGTGCCAGCAGTGAAGTGGGAACCTACGAGCAGTACTTC. Its translation is CASSEVGTYEQYF. This rearrangement joins TRBV6-1 to TRBJ2-7; D is ambiguous. V gave up 1 base and J gave up 2 bases, with 6 bases separating them. This CDR3 is 13 amino acids long. Germline CDR1 reads MNHNS; CDR2 reads SASEGT.

This sequence joins TRBV7-8 and TRBJ2-1; 11 bases align to TRBD2. CDR3 length equals 16 residues. Germline V CDR1 and CDR2: SGHVS, FQNEAQ. V lost 1 base and J lost 7; bases outside the gene matches: 6. CDR3 protein: CASSLVVSGRVNEQFF. The CDR3 DNA reads TGTGCCAGCAGCTTAGTTGTTAGCGGGAGGGTAAATGAGCAGTTCTTC.

The rearrangement links TRBV5-1 to TRBJ1-1; 7 bases agree with TRBD1. Germline V gene lookup returns CDR1 SGHRS and CDR2 YFSETQ. CDR3 length equals 17 residues. Trimming took 0 bases from V and 3 from J; bases not matched to a gene: 11. The CDR3 sequence is CASSLAGDSLRYTEAFF. CDR3 in DNA: TGCGCCAGCAGCTTGGCCGGGGACAGCCTTAGGTACACTGAAGCTTTCTTT.

The chain combines TRBV7-6 with TRBJ2-3; D is possibly TRBD2 (6 bases). CDR3 length: 17 amino acids. V lost 5 bases and J 3 bases, leaving 21 bases between the germline ends. The germline V gene encodes CDR1 SGHVS and CDR2 FNYEAQ. This CDR3 is CASSPLGGPISTDTQYF. The CDR3 DNA is TGTGCCAGCAGCCCTCTCGGGGGACCCATTTCTACAGATACGCAGTATTTT.

V usage is TRBV23-1 and J usage is TRBJ2-7; TRBD1 matches 10 bases. TRBV23-1 is filed as an ORF, its function uncertain. V lost 4 bases and J lost 2; bases outside the gene matches: 17. The CDR3 has 19 residues. The CDR3 spells CASSPRDRGFFWGTYEQYF. In DNA, the CDR3 is TGCGCCAGCAGTCCCCGGGACAGGGGATTCTTTTGGGGAACCTACGAGCAGTACTTC.

The DNA of the CDR3 is TGCGCCAGCAGCCAAGATCGACTAGCGCGAGCTCCCTACGAGCAGTACTTC. Translation gives CASSQDRLARAPYEQYF. The chain recombines TRBV4-3 with TRBJ2-7, with TRBD2 identical over 8 bases. The length of the CDR3 is 17 residues. CDR1 and CDR2 (germline): LGHNA, YSLEER. Trimming cost V 0 bases and J 2 bases; bases outside gene matches: 9.

The chain recombines TRBV28 with TRBJ2-5; D ambiguous. CDR1 and CDR2 (germline): MDHEN, SYDVKM. Trimming pared 8 bases from V and 5 bases from J, leaving 12 bases between. The CDR3 has 12 amino acids. CDR3 region: CASARGMETQYF. The CDR3 DNA reads TGTGCCAGCGCCCGAGGAATGGAGACCCAGTACTTC.

This rearrangement joins TRBV10-3 to TRBJ2-3, with TRBD2 as a possible D gene (6 bases). The CDR3 covers 16 residues. V lost 3 bases to trimming and J lost 1 base, with 14 bases between them. Germline-derived CDR1 and CDR2 are ENHRY and SYGVKD. The CDR3 nucleotides are TGTGCCATCAGTGAAAAGGCGGAGGGCCGCACAGATACGCAGTATTTT. Translating gives CAISEKAEGRTDTQYF.

The chain links TRBV13 to TRBJ2-7; TRBD2 matches at 11 bases. V gave up 3 bases and J gave up 0 bases; unmatched junction bases: 4. The length of the CDR3 is 16 residues. Germline CDR1 and CDR2: PRHDT and FYEKMQ (reference sequence). CDR3 coding DNA: TGTGCCAGCAGCTTCAGACTAGCGGGAAGCTCCTACGAGCAGTACTTC. The encoded protein is CASSFRLAGSSYEQYF.

The CDR3 region has the DNA TGTGCCAGCAGCAAAGAGAGGCCGGGGGTAACTGAAGCTTTCTTT. Translation: CASSKERPGVTEAFF. This chain uses TRBV21-1 with TRBJ1-1. TRBV21-1 is a pseudogene segment. There are 15 residues in the CDR3.

The chain is built from TRBV9 and TRBJ2-7, with a possible D match to TRBD2 (5 bases). This CDR3 region has 15 residues. The germline gives CDR1 SGDLS, CDR2 YYNGEE. V was clipped by 1 base and J by 6 bases, with 17 bases between them. The CDR3 loop is CASSVRGLEAGEQYF. In nucleotides, the CDR3 is TGTGCCAGCAGCGTACGAGGCCTGGAGGCGGGCGAGCAGTACTTC. The full variable domain, with the rest looked up from reference TRBV9 and TRBJ2-7, is DSGVTQTPKHLITATGQRVTLRCSPRSGDLSVYWYQQSLDQGLQFLIQYYNGEERAKGNILERFSAQQFPDLHSELNLSSLELGDSALYFCASSVRGLEAGEQYFGPGTRLTVT.

The chain joins TRBV30 to TRBJ2-7, with TRBD1 matching over 8 bases. Germline-derived CDR1 and CDR2 are GTSNPN and SVGIG (reference sequence). The CDR3 loop spans 16 amino acids. Trimming took 2 bases from V and 1 from J; bases not matched to a gene: 10. The CDR3 DNA is TGTGCCTGGAGTCCCCAGCCAGGGGGCTGGTCCTACGAGCAGTACTTC. Its protein is CAWSPQPGGWSYEQYF.